This T cell receptor beta chain was retrieved from a study of CD8 T cells in Susac syndrome. TCR beta sequencing covered blood CD8+ and CD4+ T cells. A remark on this clonotype: Its antigen remains unknown.

The RNA input was about 0.5 to 1 ug, and it was reverse transcribed with random hexamers. Amplification of TCR beta CDR3 was carried out by immunoSEQ multiplex PCR, which covered 54 Vbeta and 13 Jbeta segments. TCRdb re-derived calls from the immunoSEQ multiplex PCR reads in MiXCR, one entry per CDR3 protein. The repertoire has over 95,000 distinct CDR3 sequences, around 90% of them found once; the top ten carry 0.11% to 0.15%. Study-level findings and limits: The study conceded that relatively few individuals underwent its TCR sequencing and HLA analysis.

CDR1 is LGHNA and CDR2 is YSLEER in the germline V gene. The CDR3 consists of 16 residues. V shed 2 bases, J shed 4 bases, and the junction held 8 bases outside the gene matches. The sample comprised CD4+ T cells from PBMCs. This sequence originates from a human donor in good health. This rearrangement joins TRBV4-3 to TRBJ2-3, with 8 bases lining up with TRBD2. CDR3 nucleotides: TGCGCCAGCAGCCAATCAGTCGGGGGGGTTCCAGATACGCAGTATTTT. Translated, it gives CASSQSVGGVPDTQYF.